The rows below give T cell receptor beta chains drawn from one sample of a study of cytomegalovirus exposure and HLA in healthy donors. Repertoires were generated with immunoSEQ multiplex PCR, while TCRdb's copy carries only in-frame clones and drops some. The sample has some 120,000 clones, around 75% seen once; the top ten hold roughly 3.1%. The sequencing sample was made of PBMCs. The receptors come from a man aged 25 to 40 in good health and CMV-seronegative. Each CDR3 is given with its conserved first and last residue. The D gene is left open where the match is weak. Clone size is shown for a subset of rows, as once, few, many or a class of expanded clone.

>TRBJ2-7|TRBV29-1|.|.
TGCAGCGGCGGCGGGGGCAGGGGGCTCGACGAGCAGTACTTC
CSGGGGRGLDEQYF
>TRBJ1-1|TRBV5-6|TRBD1|.
TGTGCCAGCAGCTTGCCGGGACAGGGCTACACTGAAGCTTTCTTT
CASSLPGQGYTEAFF
>TRBJ1-3|TRBV6-5|TRBD1|.
TGTGCCAGCAGTAAGGGGACAGGGCTGGGAAACACCATATATTTT
CASSKGTGLGNTIYF
>TRBJ2-1|TRBV19|.|.
TGTGCCAGTAGTATACAGTACTCCTACAATGAGCAGTTCTTC
CASSIQYSYNEQFF
>TRBJ2-7|TRBV29-1|TRBD2|few
TGCAGCGTTGCGCGACTAGCGGAGGCCTACGAGCAGTACTTC
CSVARLAEAYEQYF
>TRBJ1-1|TRBV5-1|TRBD1|.
TGCGCCAGCAACCCTTGGGCAGGGGGCTTGAACACTGAAGCTTTCTTT
CASNPWAGGLNTEAFF
>TRBJ2-2|TRBV7-6|.|.
TGTGCCATTGGGGTCAGGGGTTTTCTATCCACCGGGGAGCTGTTTTTT
CAIGVRGFLSTGELFF
>TRBJ2-3|TRBV9|TRBD2|.
TGTGCCAGCAGCGAAAGACTAGCGGGGGGGTCTGATACGCAGTATTTT
CASSERLAGGSDTQYF
>TRBJ2-7|TRBV10-1|TRBD2|.
TGCGCCAGCAGTGAGTCGGAGTGGCTAGCGGTCTACGAGCAGTACTTC
CASSESEWLAVYEQYF
>TRBJ2-3|TRBV7-6|TRBD2|.
TGTGCCAGCAGCTCCGGAGCGGGGAGCACAGATACGCAGTATTTT
CASSSGAGSTDTQYF
>TRBJ1-2|TRBV5-1|TRBD1|.
TGCGCCAGCAGCTCGTGGACAGGGGATGGCTACACCTTC
CASSSWTGDGYTF
>TRBJ1-3|TRBV10-2|.|.
TGCGCCAGCGCTGTAGCTTCGTTGGGAAACACCATATATTTT
CASAVASLGNTIYF
>TRBJ2-5|TRBV30|.|.
TGTGCCTGGAGTGATGCGCGGCAGACGGAGACCCAGTACTTC
CAWSDARQTETQYF
>TRBJ1-2|TRBV5-1|.|.
TGCGCCAGCAGCTTGGGTCATAACTATGGCTACACCTTC
CASSLGHNYGYTF
>TRBJ2-2|TRBV7-9|TRBD1|.
TGTGCCAGCAGCTTCGGACAGGGTAACACCGGGGAGCTGTTTTTT
CASSFGQGNTGELFF
>TRBJ1-2|TRBV14|TRBD1|.
TGTGCCAGCAGCCAAAATTTCGGGACAGGGGGCCATGGCTACACCTTC
CASSQNFGTGGHGYTF
>TRBJ2-5|TRBV5-4|.|.
TGTGCCAGCAGCTCAGGCCAAGAGACCCAGTACTTC
CASSSGQETQYF
>TRBJ1-5|TRBV30|TRBD1|.
TGTGCCTGGAGTGTACGGGGACAGATTAATCAGCCCCAGCATTTT
CAWSVRGQINQPQHF
>TRBJ1-4|TRBV19|.|.
TGTGCCAGTAGTACGGACACCCTAAAACTGTTTTTT
CASSTDTLKLFF